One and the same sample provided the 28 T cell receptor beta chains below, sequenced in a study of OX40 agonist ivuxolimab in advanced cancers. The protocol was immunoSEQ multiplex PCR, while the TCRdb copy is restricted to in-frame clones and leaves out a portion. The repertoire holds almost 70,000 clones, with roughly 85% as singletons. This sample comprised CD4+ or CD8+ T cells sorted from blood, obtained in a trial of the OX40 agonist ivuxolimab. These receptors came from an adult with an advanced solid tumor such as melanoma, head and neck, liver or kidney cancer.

The CDR3 bases are TGCGCCAGCAGCCATGGGACGGAGACCTTTGGCTACACCTTC. Amino acids: CASSHGTETFGYTF. V and J are TRBV5-1 and TRBJ1-2, with a tentative D call TRBD1 (5 bases). Germline-derived CDR1 and CDR2 are SGHRS and YFSETQ. CDR3 length: 14 residues. Deletions cut 4 bases from V and 7 bases from J, with 17 bases between.

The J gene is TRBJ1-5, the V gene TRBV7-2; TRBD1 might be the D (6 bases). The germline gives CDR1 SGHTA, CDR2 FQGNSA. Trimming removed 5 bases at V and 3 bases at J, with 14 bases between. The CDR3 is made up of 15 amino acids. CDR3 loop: CASSPLGDINQPQHF. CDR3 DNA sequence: TGTGCCAGCAGCCCCCTCGGGGACATCAATCAGCCCCAGCATTTT.

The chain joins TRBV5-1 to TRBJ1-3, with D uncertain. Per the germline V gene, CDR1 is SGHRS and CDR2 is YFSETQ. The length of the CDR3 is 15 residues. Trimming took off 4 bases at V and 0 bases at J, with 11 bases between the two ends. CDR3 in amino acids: CASSPNTNSGNTIYF. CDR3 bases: TGCGCCAGCAGCCCGAACACCAACTCTGGAAACACCATATATTTT.

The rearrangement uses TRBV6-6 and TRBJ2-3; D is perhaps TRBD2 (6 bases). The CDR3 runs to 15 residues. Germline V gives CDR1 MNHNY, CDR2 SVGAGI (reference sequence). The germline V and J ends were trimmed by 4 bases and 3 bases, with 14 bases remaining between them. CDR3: CASSFAGRQTDTQYF. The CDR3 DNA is TGTGCCAGCAGTTTTGCGGGGAGACAGACAGATACGCAGTATTTT.

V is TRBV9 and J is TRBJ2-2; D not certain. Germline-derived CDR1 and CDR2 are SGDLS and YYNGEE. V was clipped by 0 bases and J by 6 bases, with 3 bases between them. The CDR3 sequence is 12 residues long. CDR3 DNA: TGTGCCAGCAGCGTAGTGGCCGGGGAGCTGTTTTTT. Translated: CASSVVAGELFF.

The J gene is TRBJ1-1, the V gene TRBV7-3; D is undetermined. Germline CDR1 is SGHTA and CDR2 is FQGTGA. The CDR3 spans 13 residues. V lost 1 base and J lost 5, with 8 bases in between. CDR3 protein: CASSLIEATEAFF. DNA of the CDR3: TGTGCCAGCAGCTTAATCGAAGCGACTGAAGCTTTCTTT.

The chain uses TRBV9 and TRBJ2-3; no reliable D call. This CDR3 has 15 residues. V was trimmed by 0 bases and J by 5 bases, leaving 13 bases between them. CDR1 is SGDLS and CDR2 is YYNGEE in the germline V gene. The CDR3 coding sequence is TGTGCCAGCAGCGTAGACATGGCCGGGCTAGATACGCAGTATTTT. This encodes CASSVDMAGLDTQYF.

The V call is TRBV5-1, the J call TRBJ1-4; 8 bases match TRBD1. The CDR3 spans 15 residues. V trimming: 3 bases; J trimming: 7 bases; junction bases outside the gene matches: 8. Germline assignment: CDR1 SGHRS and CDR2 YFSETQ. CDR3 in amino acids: CASSSSTGVGEKLFF. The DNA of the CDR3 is TGCGCCAGCAGCTCGTCGACAGGGGTGGGTGAAAAACTGTTTTTT.

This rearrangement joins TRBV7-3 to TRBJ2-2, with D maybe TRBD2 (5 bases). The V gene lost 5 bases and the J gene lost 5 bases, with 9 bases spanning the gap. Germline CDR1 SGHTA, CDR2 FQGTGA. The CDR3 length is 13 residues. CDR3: CASSQGRTGELFF. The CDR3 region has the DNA TGTGCCAGCAGCCAAGGGAGAACCGGGGAGCTGTTTTTT.

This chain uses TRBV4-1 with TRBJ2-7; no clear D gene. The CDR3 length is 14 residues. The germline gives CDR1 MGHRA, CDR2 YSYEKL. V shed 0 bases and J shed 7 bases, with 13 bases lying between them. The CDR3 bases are TGCGCCAGCAGCCAAGATGCGTTGGGTTTGGAGCAGTACTTC. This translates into CASSQDALGLEQYF.

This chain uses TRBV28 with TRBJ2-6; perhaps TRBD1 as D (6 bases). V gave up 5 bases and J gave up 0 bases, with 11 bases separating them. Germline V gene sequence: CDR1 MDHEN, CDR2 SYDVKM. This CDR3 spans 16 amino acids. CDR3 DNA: TGTGCCAGCAGTAGAACAGGGACCTCTGGGGCCAACGTCCTGACTTTC. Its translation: CASSRTGTSGANVLTF.

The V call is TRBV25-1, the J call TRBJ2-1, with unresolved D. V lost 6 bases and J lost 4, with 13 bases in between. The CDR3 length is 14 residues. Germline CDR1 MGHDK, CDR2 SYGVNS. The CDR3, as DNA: TGTGCCAGCAGCCGAGCCCCCGGGTACAATGAGCAGTTCTTC. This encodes CASSRAPGYNEQFF. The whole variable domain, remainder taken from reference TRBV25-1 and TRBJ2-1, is EADIYQTPRYLVIGTGKKITLECSQTMGHDKMYWYQQDPGMELHLIHYSYGVNSTEKGDLSSESTVSRIRTEHFPLTLESARPSHTSQYLCASSRAPGYNEQFFGPGTRLTVL.

This chain's CDR3 is CASSRPIFFSGNTIYF. For the CDR3, the DNA is TGTGCCAGCTCTAGGCCTATTTTTTTCTCTGGAAACACCATATATTTT. The chain carries TRBV21-1 and TRBJ1-3. TRBV21-1 is tagged as a pseudogene. The CDR3 is 16 residues long.

The CDR3 nucleotides read TGTGCCAGCAGCTTAACCCCCCGACAGGGCCAAGAGACCCAGTACTTC. This encodes CASSLTPRQGQETQYF. The chain has TRBV7-2 and TRBJ2-5, with TRBD1 matching 7 bases. Germline values: CDR1 SGHTA, CDR2 FQGNSA. The V and J ends lost 2 bases and 1 base, in that order; junction bases with no gene match: 7. The CDR3 covers 16 residues.

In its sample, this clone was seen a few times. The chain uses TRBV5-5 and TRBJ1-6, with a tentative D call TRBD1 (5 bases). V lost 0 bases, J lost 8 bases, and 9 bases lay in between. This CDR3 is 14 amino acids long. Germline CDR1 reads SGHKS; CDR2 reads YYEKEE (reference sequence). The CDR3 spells CASSLGQMDSPLHF. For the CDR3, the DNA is TGTGCCAGCAGCTTGGGACAGATGGATTCACCCCTCCACTTT.

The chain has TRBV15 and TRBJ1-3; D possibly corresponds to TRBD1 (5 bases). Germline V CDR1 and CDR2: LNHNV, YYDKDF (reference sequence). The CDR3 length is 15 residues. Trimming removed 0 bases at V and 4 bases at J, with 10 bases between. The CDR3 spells CATSRDLTEGNTIYF. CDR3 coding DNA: TGTGCCACCAGCAGAGATCTGACAGAGGGAAACACCATATATTTT.

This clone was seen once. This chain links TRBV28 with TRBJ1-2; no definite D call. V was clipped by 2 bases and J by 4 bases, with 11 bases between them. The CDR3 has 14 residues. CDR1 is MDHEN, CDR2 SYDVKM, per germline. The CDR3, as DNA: TGTGCCAGCAGTTTAGTAGCCCAATCCTATGGCTACACCTTC. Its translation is CASSLVAQSYGYTF.

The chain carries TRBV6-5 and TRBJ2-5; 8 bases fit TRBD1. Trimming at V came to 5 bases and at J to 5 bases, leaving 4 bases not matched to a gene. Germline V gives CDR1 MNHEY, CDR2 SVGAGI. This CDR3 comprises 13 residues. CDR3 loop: CASSLDRGETQYF. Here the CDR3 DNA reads TGTGCCAGCAGTCTTGACAGGGGCGAGACCCAGTACTTC.

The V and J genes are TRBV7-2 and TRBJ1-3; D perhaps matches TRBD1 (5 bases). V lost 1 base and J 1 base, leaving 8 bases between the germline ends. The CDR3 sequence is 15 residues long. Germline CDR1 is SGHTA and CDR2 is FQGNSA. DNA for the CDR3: TGTGCCAGCAGCTTAGATGGGGGATCTGGAAACACCATATATTTT. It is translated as CASSLDGGSGNTIYF.

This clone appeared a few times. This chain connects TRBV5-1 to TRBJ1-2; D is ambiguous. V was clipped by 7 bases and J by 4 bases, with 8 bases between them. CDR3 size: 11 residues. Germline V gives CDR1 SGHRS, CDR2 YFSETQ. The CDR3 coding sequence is TGCGCCAGCGGGGAGGCCTATGGCTACACCTTC. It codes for CASGEAYGYTF.

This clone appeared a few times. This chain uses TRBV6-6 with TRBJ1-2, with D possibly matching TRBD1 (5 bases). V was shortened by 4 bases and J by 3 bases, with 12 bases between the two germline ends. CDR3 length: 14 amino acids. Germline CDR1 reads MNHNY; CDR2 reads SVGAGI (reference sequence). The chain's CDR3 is CASSWGTADYGYTF. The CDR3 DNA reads TGTGCCAGCAGTTGGGGGACGGCGGACTATGGCTACACCTTC.

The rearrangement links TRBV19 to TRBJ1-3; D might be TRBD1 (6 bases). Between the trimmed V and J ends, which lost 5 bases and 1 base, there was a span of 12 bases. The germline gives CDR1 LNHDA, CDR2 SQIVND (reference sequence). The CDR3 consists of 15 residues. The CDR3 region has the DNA TGTGCCAGTAGTTTACAGGGTGGATCTGGAAACACCATATATTTT. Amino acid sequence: CASSLQGGSGNTIYF.

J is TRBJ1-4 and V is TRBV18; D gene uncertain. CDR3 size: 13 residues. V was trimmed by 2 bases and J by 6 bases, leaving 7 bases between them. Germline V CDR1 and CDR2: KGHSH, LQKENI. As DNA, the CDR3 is TGTGCCAGCTCACCATTGGAGGATGAAAAACTGTTTTTT. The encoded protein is CASSPLEDEKLFF.

For the CDR3, the DNA is TGTGCCAGCAGCGTAGGGCAGCACTATGGCTACACCTTC. It is translated as CASSVGQHYGYTF. This chain connects TRBV9 to TRBJ1-2; D gene ambiguous. The CDR3 is 13 amino acids. The germline gives CDR1 SGDLS, CDR2 YYNGEE. With 0 bases removed from V and 3 bases from J, the gap between germline ends came to 6 bases.

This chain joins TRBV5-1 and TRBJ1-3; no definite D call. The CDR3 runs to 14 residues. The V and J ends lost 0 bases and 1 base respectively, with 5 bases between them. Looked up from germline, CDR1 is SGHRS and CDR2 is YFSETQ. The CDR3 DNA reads TGCGCCAGCAGCTTGGACTTGTCTGGAAACACCATATATTTT. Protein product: CASSLDLSGNTIYF.

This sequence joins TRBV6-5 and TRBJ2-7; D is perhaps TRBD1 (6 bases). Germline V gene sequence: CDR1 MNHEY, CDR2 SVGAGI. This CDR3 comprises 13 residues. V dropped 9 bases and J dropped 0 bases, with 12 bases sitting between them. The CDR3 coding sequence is TGTGCCAGTTCACAGGGACCCTCCTACGAGCAGTACTTC. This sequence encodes CASSQGPSYEQYF.

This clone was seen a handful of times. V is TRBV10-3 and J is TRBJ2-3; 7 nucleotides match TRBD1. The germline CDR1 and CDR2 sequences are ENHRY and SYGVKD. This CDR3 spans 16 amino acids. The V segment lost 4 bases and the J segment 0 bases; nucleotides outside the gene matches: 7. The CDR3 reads CAISGKDRISTDTQYF. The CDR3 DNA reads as TGTGCCATCAGTGGTAAGGACAGGATCAGCACAGATACGCAGTATTTT.

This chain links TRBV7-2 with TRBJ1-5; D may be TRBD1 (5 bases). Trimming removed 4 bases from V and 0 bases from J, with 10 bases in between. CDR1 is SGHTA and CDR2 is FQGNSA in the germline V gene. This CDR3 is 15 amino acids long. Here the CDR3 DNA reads TGTGCCAGCAGCTCCGACAGCAATAGCAATCAGCCCCAGCATTTT. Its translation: CASSSDSNSNQPQHF.